This T cell receptor (beta chain) was sequenced in a study of blood T cell repertoires in COVID-19 (dated by TCRdb to between 2020 and 2021). About the study as a whole: Collaborator samples came from the United States, Italy and Spain and covered acute and convalescent phases of COVID-19. The repertoires were released in a freely available public database meant as a resource for research on the immune response to SARS-CoV-2. Samples were obtained from the ongoing ImmuneRACE study (first 160 participants) and from over 1,000 subjects provided by 6 global collaborators. Deeply sampled blood TCRbeta repertoires from subjects exposed to, actively infected with, or recovered from COVID-19 were included in the dataset. HLA class I and class II types, where available, came from metadata supplied by the sample provider rather than from assay-based typing. The material from the prospective study consisted of cDNA or gDNA derived from T cells, B-cell-depleted T cells, or PBMCs. Sample metadata almost always included a de-identified subject ID, COVID-19 status, age in years and sex.

The immunoSEQ Assay, a bias-controlled multiplex PCR, was used to amplify TCRbeta CDR3 regions from genomic DNA. The authors' pipeline ran thus. The number of nucleated cells in each sample was estimated from the amplification of reference gene primers within the assay. To quantify the absolute abundance of each unique TCRbeta CDR3 rearrangement, sequence reads were collapsed and filtered. For each sample, productive Simpson clonality was calculated as the square root of Simpson's diversity index over productive rearrangements. In its TCRdb copy, this immuneACCESS table keeps in-frame sequences only and misses some clones. Where compared with another copy, unresolved V genes explain less than half of these, and the others have no known cause. V and J calls and clone size are given by that table; D and trimming were obtained from the DNA. The sample table lists over 200,000 clones, around 86% of them with a count of one. Around 16% of the sample is in the top ten clones.

Participants in the prospective study were enrolled through a virtual design, were aged 18 to 89 years, and lived in about two dozen United States geographic areas. To assign participants to cohorts, the prospective study relied on clinical history that participants themselves reported in a screening survey and a study questionnaire. Recovered participants in ImmuneRACE Cohort 3 were defined by two consecutive negative NP/OP PCR tests, clearance by a healthcare professional, or resolution of symptoms. In the prospective study, whole blood, serum and a nasopharyngeal or oropharyngeal swab were collected from each participant by mobile phlebotomists. Over a roughly 2-month period, participants in the prospective study had the option of providing additional blood draws and questionnaires. Blood samples from the prospective study were shipped frozen or at room temperature prior to DNA extraction. With respect to this clone: No antigen is known for it. Base qualities are not recorded, but no much larger clone differs from it by a single base.

The CDR3 has 13 amino acids, counting the end cysteine and phenylalanine. The retained sequence is limited to the CDR3, 39 bases, with the frame set at the first base. Sequences MDHEN (CDR1) and SYDVKM (CDR2) are obtained from the germline V gene. V loses 5 bases of germline sequence and J loses 3 bases, and the interval between the two ends is 11 bases. The paper as a whole reports these results and caveats: Clinical and demographic metadata were provided uncurated, with the amount varying by source and participant.

The sample taken for sequencing was PBMCs or T cells enriched from blood (not recorded which). Recombination linked TRBV28 to TRBJ2-7; the D gene is possibly TRBD1, with 5 bases matching. The TCR originated in a man between 18 and 35 years old who had recovered from COVID-19. The encoded CDR3 is CASSPTGIYEQYF. The nucleotide sequence is given as TGTGCCAGCAGTCCCACAGGAATCTACGAGCAGTACTTC.